A selection of T cell receptor beta chains follows, all from one sample in a study of T-cell memory formation after mild COVID-19. TCRdb passed the 5' RACE reads through MiXCR, listing each CDR3 protein once. This table has 140,000 to 150,000 distinct CDR3 sequences, approximately 26% appearing once. The sample taken for sequencing was PBMCs or a T cell subset sorted from them (not recorded which). All receptors derive from an adult woman who had mild COVID-19 (a few samples of this study predate the infection). Cell type and time point are not known. CDR3s include the opening cysteine and the closing phenylalanine or tryptophan. Fields, in order: CDR3 protein, CDR3 DNA, clone size, V gene, J gene, D gene. The D gene is left open where the match is weak. A row's size may be missing; if present it is once, few, many or a size class.

CDR3: CATSDSWGAKTDTQYF
DNA: TGTGCCACCAGTGATTCCTGGGGGGCGAAGACAGATACGCAGTATTTT
size: few
V: TRBV24-1
J: TRBJ2-3
D: -

CDR3: CASSRTSNTEAFF
DNA: TGTGCCAGCAGCCGAACATCGAATACTGAAGCTTTCTTT
size: -
V: TRBV3-1
J: TRBJ1-1
D: -

CDR3: CASSPAGGFSSEQFF
DNA: TGCGCCAGCAGCCCGGCGGGGGGGTTCTCGAGTGAGCAGTTCTTC
size: -
V: TRBV5-1
J: TRBJ2-1
D: TRBD2

CDR3: CASSPSRTAISYEQYF
DNA: TGTGCCAGCAGCCCTTCTCGGACCGCGATCTCCTACGAGCAGTACTTC
size: few
V: TRBV7-8
J: TRBJ2-7
D: -

CDR3: CASSQDPSSGFSTDTQYF
DNA: TGTGCCAGCAGCCAAGATCCTTCTAGCGGGTTTAGCACAGATACGCAGTATTTT
size: -
V: TRBV14
J: TRBJ2-3
D: TRBD2

CDR3: CASSSGQGADHNEQFF
DNA: TGCGCCAGCAGCTCGGGACAGGGGGCTGATCACAATGAGCAGTTCTTC
size: few
V: TRBV5-1
J: TRBJ2-1
D: TRBD1

CDR3: CAISGDRDRDYGEQFF
DNA: TGTGCCATCAGTGGAGACCGGGACAGGGATTACGGTGAGCAGTTCTTC
size: few
V: TRBV10-3
J: TRBJ2-1
D: TRBD1

CDR3: CASTKDRGTAYEQYF
DNA: TGCGCCAGCACGAAAGATAGGGGGACAGCCTACGAGCAGTACTTC
size: few
V: TRBV4-3
J: TRBJ2-7
D: TRBD1

CDR3: CSARDQVPYNEQFF
DNA: TGCAGTGCTAGAGATCAAGTACCCTACAATGAGCAGTTCTTC
size: -
V: TRBV20-1
J: TRBJ2-1
D: -

CDR3: CASSLVRETGANVLTF
DNA: TGTGCCAGCAGTTTGGTTAGGGAAACTGGGGCCAACGTCCTGACTTTC
size: -
V: TRBV28
J: TRBJ2-6
D: -

CDR3: CSARDWGTGGFNEQFF
DNA: TGCAGTGCTAGAGATTGGGGGACAGGGGGTTTTAATGAGCAGTTCTTC
size: few
V: TRBV20-1
J: TRBJ2-1
D: TRBD1

CDR3: CASSYTLGGIYEQYF
DNA: TGTGCCAGCAGCTACACCCTGGGGGGCATATACGAGCAGTACTTC
size: -
V: TRBV7-9
J: TRBJ2-7
D: -

CDR3: CASSWGLAGGVDEQFF
DNA: TGTGCCAGCAGCTGGGGACTAGCGGGAGGGGTAGATGAGCAGTTCTTC
size: -
V: TRBV7-8
J: TRBJ2-1
D: TRBD2

CDR3: CASSFSVQAVNTEAFF
DNA: TGCGCCAGCAGCTTTTCCGTTCAGGCTGTGAACACTGAAGCTTTCTTT
size: few
V: TRBV5-1
J: TRBJ1-1
D: -

CDR3: CASSLDPLGEQYF
DNA: TGTGCCAGCAGCTTAGACCCCTTGGGCGAGCAGTACTTC
size: -
V: TRBV7-9
J: TRBJ2-7
D: -

CDR3: CASSPEQGARSEAFF
DNA: TGCGCCAGCAGCCCAGAACAGGGGGCACGGAGTGAAGCTTTCTTT
size: -
V: TRBV5-1
J: TRBJ1-1
D: TRBD1